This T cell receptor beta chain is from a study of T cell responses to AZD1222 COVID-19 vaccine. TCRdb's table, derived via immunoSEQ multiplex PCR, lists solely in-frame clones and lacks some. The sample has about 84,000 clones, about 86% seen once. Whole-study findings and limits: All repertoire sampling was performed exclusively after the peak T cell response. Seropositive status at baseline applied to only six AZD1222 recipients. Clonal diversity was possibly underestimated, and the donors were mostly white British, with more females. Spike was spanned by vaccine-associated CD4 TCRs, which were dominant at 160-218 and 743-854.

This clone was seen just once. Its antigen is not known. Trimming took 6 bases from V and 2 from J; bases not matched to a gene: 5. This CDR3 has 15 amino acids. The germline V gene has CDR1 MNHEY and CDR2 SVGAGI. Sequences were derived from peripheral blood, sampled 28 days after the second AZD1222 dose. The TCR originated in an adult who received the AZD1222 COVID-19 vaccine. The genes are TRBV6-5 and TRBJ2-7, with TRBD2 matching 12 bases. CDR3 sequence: CASRLLAGGPYEQYF. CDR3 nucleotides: TGTGCCAGCAGGCTACTAGCGGGGGGCCCCTACGAGCAGTACTTC.